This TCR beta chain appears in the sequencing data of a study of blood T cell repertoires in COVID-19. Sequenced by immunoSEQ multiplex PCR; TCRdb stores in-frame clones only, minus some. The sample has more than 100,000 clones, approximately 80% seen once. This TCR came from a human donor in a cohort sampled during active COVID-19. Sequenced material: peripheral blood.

The chain's CDR3 is CASRAARGGATQYF. The CDR3 DNA reads as TGTGCCAGCAGGGCTGCTAGGGGGGGTGCGACCCAGTACTTC. The chain joins TRBV2 to TRBJ2-5, with D perhaps TRBD2 (7 bases). Germline V lookup: CDR1 SNHLY, CDR2 FYNNEI. Trimming removed 6 bases from V and 7 bases from J, with 18 bases in between. The CDR3 has 14 amino acids.